A single sample gave rise to the 3 T cell receptor beta chains below, sequenced in a study of blood T cell repertoires in COVID-19. Profiling relied on immunoSEQ multiplex PCR, and the TCRdb table lists in-frame clones only, not all of them. The sample holds about 44,000 clones, around 80% seen once. What was sequenced was peripheral blood. These receptors were obtained from a human donor in a cohort sampled during active COVID-19.

In DNA form, the CDR3 reads TGTGCCAGCAGCCCACAGAGCGGCGGCAATCAGCCCCAGCATTTT. Its protein product is CASSPQSGGNQPQHF. The V and J genes are TRBV7-2 and TRBJ1-5; unclear D gene. From germline, CDR1 is SGHTA and CDR2 FQGNSA. V was shortened by 5 bases and J by 2 bases, with 13 bases between the two germline ends. The CDR3 consists of 15 residues.

This clone is a singleton in its sample. The genes are TRBV15 and TRBJ1-3, with a tentative D call TRBD1 (5 bases). The CDR3 has 15 residues. From germline, CDR1 is LNHNV and CDR2 YYDKDF (reference sequence). V was pared by 2 bases and J by 1 base, with 9 bases between. The CDR3 loop reads CATSRPGRSGNTIYF. CDR3 coding DNA: TGTGCCACCAGCAGACCAGGGAGGTCTGGAAACACCATATATTTT.

CDR3 in amino acids: CSVVASLGNTQYF. The CDR3 nucleotides read TGCAGCGTTGTAGCGAGCCTCGGGAATACGCAGTATTTT. This chain connects TRBV29-1 to TRBJ2-3; TRBD2 might be the D (5 bases). From germline, CDR1 is SQVTM and CDR2 ANQGSEA. The CDR3 loop spans 13 amino acids. V was trimmed by 4 bases and J by 7 bases, leaving 15 bases between them.